This TCR beta chain was observed in a study of PD-1 blockade in classical Hodgkin lymphoma. The patients all showed relapse after autologous stem cell transplantation, while their brentuximab vedotin exposure varied. Germline V gives CDR1 SGHRS, CDR2 YFSETQ. The CDR3 sequence is 15 residues long. The V gene lost 0 bases and the J gene lost 3 bases, with 13 bases spanning the gap. Sequencing was performed with immunoSEQ multiplex PCR; in TCRdb, only in-frame clones are kept and a portion is missing. The sample lists just over 25,000 clones, just over 85% occurring once. Broader study findings: Similar baseline diversity was found in complete responders and newly diagnosed patients.

Turning to this clone: Its antigen remains unknown.

The V and J genes are TRBV5-1 and TRBJ2-7; D unresolved. This material consisted of peripheral blood mononuclear cells (PBMCs), taken at baseline. The TCR was taken from a human donor with classical Hodgkin lymphoma. The CDR3 nucleotides read TGCGCCAGCAGCTTGGCTAGGGTTGGCAACTACGAGCAGTACTTC. The encoded protein is CASSLARVGNYEQYF.